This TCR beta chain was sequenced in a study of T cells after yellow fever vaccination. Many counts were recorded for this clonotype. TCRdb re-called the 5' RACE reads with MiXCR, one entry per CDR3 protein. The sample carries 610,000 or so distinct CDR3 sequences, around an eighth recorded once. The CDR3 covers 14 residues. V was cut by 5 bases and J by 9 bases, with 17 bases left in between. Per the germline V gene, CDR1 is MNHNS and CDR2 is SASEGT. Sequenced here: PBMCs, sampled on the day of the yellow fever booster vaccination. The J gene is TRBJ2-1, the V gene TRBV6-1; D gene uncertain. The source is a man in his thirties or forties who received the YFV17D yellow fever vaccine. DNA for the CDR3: TGTGCCAGCAGTAAAAGACGGTTTTCGGGTGAGCAGTTCTTC. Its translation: CASSKRRFSGEQFF.